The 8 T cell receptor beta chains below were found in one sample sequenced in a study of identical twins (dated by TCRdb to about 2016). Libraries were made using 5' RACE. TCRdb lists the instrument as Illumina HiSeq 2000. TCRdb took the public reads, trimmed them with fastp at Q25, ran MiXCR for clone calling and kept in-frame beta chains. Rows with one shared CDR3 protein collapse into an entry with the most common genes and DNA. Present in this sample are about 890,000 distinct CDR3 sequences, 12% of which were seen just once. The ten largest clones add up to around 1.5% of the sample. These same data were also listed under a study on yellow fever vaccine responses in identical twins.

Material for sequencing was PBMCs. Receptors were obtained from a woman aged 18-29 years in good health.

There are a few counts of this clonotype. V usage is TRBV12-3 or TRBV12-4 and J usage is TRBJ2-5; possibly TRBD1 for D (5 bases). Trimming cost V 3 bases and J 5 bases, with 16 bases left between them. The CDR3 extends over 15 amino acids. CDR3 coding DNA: TGTGCCAGCAGTTTGTTTGTTGGGGCCATGGAGACCCAGTACTTC. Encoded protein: CASSLFVGAMETQYF.

CDR3 nucleotide sequence: TGTGCCAGCAGCTTGGGACTGGACAGGCCGTACAATGAGCAGTTCTTC. Translated, it gives CASSLGLDRPYNEQFF. The rearrangement links TRBV7-9 to TRBJ2-1, with D possibly being TRBD1 (7 bases). From germline, CDR1 is SEHNR and CDR2 FQNEAQ (reference sequence). V was cut by 3 bases and J by 4 bases, with 16 bases left in between. The CDR3 runs to 16 residues.

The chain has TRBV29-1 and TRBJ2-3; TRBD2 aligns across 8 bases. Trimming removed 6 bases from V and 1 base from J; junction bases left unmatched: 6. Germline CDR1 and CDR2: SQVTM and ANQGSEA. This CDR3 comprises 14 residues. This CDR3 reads CSVAGLVGTDTQYF. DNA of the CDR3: TGCAGCGTCGCGGGACTAGTCGGCACAGATACGCAGTATTTT.

CDR3 protein: CASSFYDTAYNEQFF. The DNA of the CDR3 is TGCGCCAGCAGCTTTTACGACACGGCATACAATGAGCAGTTCTTC. The V gene is TRBV5-1, the J gene TRBJ2-1; D gene ambiguous. Trimming stripped 2 bases from V and 4 bases from J, with 13 bases between. Germline loops: CDR1 SGHRS, CDR2 YFSETQ. This CDR3 is 15 amino acids long.

DNA for the CDR3: TGCGCCAGCAGCTTGAGTAGAGGGCAGCCACAAGAGACCCAGTACTTC. This sequence encodes CASSLSRGQPQETQYF. The gene calls are TRBV5-1 and TRBJ2-5; D is perhaps TRBD2 (5 bases). V was cut by 1 base and J by 2 bases, with 15 bases left in between. CDR1 is SGHRS, CDR2 YFSETQ, per germline. The CDR3 extends over 16 amino acids.

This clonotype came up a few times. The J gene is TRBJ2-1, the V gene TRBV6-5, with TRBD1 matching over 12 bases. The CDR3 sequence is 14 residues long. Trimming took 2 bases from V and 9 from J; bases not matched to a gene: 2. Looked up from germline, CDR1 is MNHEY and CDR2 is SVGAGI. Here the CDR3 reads CASSYGTGGVEQFF. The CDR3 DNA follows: TGTGCCAGCAGTTACGGGACAGGGGGCGTTGAGCAGTTCTTC.

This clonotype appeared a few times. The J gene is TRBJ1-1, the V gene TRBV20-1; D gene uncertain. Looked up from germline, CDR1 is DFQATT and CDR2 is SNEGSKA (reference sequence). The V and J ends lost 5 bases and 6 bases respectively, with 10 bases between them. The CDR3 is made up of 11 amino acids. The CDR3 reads CSAFTGPEAFF. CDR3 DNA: TGCAGTGCTTTCACGGGTCCTGAAGCTTTCTTT.

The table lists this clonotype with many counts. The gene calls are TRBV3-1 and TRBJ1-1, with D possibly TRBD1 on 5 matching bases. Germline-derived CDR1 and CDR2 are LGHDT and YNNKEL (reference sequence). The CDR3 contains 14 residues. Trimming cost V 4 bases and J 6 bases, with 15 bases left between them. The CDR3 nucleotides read TGTGCCAGCAGCCTCTCAGGTCGGGGCCCTGAAGCTTTCTTT. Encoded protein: CASSLSGRGPEAFF.